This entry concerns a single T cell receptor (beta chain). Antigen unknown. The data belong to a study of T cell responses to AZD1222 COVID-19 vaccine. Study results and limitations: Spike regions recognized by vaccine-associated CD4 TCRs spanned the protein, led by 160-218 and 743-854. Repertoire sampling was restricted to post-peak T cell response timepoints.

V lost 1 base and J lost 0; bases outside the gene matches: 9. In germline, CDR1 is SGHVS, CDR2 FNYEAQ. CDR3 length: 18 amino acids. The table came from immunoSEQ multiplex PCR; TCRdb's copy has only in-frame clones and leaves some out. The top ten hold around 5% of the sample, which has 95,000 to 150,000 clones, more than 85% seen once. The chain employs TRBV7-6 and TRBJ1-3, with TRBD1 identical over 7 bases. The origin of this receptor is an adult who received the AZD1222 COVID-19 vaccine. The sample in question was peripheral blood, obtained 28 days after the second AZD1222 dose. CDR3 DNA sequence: TGTGCCAGCAGCTTAGTGGTCGCGCAGGGGGGCTCTGGAAACACCATATATTTT. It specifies CASSLVVAQGGSGNTIYF.